The entry below describes one T cell receptor beta chain. Its antigen specificity is not known. No much larger clonotype is one base removed from it; base qualities were not supplied. This record belongs to a study of Graves' ophthalmopathy and Graves' hyperthyroidism (dated by TCRdb to between 2017 and 2018). About the full investigation: Hyperthyroidism was defined as stable when no progression to ophthalmopathy occurred within 18 months of follow-up. In total, around 140 blood samples were TCR-sequenced: 40 to 45 ophthalmopathy, approximately 80 hyperthyroidism and some 17 hyperthyroidism-to-ophthalmopathy patients. To explore V-J signatures that distinguish ophthalmopathy from hyperthyroidism, a discovery set of 100 patients was enrolled, made up of about 40 with ophthalmopathy and 55 to 65 with stable hyperthyroidism. The study used signatures of the TCR beta repertoire to tell Graves' ophthalmopathy apart from Graves' hyperthyroidism and to predict which patients would progress to ophthalmopathy. T-cell repertoires of thyroid tissue and blood were compared in a handful of hyperthyroidism patients. An independent validation cohort comprised some 19 hyperthyroidism patients and about 16 patients who later progressed from hyperthyroidism to ophthalmopathy. Once sampling was done, hyperthyroidism patients were given methimazole at a starting dose of 30 mg daily, while ophthalmopathy patients were given high-dose intravenous methylprednisolone.

Based on the germline V gene, the CDR1 and CDR2 sequences are SNHLY and FYNNEI. Trimming at the junction amounts to 5 bases on V and 5 bases on J, and the germline ends lie 9 bases apart. Counted from cysteine to phenylalanine, this CDR3 has 12 amino acids. Of the read, only the CDR3 DNA is kept; its 36 bases are in frame from base 1. Patients with hyperthyroidism were aged 18 to 65 years, had been newly diagnosed, and had a disease duration of less than 2 months. Anyone with other autoimmune diseases, uncontrolled infections, pregnancy or lactation was excluded from the study. Diagnosis was based on clinical symptoms, serum thyroxine, TRAb, thyroid ultrasound and orbital computed tomography. Trizol reagent was used to extract the total RNA, and its quality was then checked on an Agilent 2100 Bioanalyzer. Overall results and qualifications from the work: In validation, the model predicted ophthalmopathy progression with about 71% sensitivity and around 72% specificity; some 13 predicted patients were CT-confirmed with GO in a median of approximately six months. No statistical method was used to predetermine the sample size, and group allocation was not hidden from the investigators. Most of the expanded thyroid clonotypes with a frequency above 0.001 were also detected in blood, and it was suggested that the thyroid immune response may be reflected by blood repertoires. In cross-validation, the 13-signature model distinguished ophthalmopathy from stable hyperthyroidism with nearly 90% sensitivity and about 81% specificity, while in the test set the corresponding values were roughly 80% and 75%.

TCR beta CDR3 regions were amplified from RNA transcripts for repertoire sequencing. A first-round RT-PCR used HTBI primers with the Qiagen OneStep RT-PCR kit, followed by a second-round multiplex PCR, size selection and purification. Sequencing of the libraries was carried out on an Illumina HiSeq2000 in paired-end mode with 100 bp reads. In the source study's methods: Reads were processed with SOAPnuke, discarding reads with adapters, uncalled bases, mean Phred below 15, or no exact constant-primer or identifier match. High-quality paired reads were merged with COPE v1.2.5. Unique nucleotide sequences were defined as clonotypes and aligned to IMGT TRB V, D and J references using MiTCR v1.1. Analysis was restricted to V-J combinations with a frequency above 0.0001, which covered 98% to 99.2% of repertoires. For each V-J combination, a TCR clonal expansion and chaos score was defined as F50 clonal expansion divided by the chaos observed in the TCRdist matrix. Features were reduced by Welch's t-statistics and random forest to around 13 V-J combinations, which fed a naive Bayes classifier. The Morisita-Horn index was used to measure how similar the thyroid and blood repertoires were. Using fastp at Q25 and MiXCR, TCRdb reprocessed the public reads and kept productive beta chains. Rows merge per CDR3 protein into single entries with the most common DNA and genes. The V and J calls and clone size come from TCRdb's table, not from the authors' own analysis. The sample table records roughly 600,000 distinct CDR3 sequences; approximately 35% of these occur just once. Of the sample, 3.5% to 4.5% falls within the top ten clones.

The chain links TRBV2 with TRBJ2-5; the D gene is not confidently resolved. This TCR came from an adult man with Graves' hyperthyroidism. Sample: peripheral blood or thyroid tissue (not recorded which). The CDR3 has the sequence CASSLRTETQYF. The bases are TGTGCCAGCAGTCTCCGCACGGAGACCCAGTACTTC.